A single sample is the source of the 27 T cell receptor beta chains below, sequenced in a study of Ad26.COV2.S vaccination and SARS-CoV-2 variants. Assay used: immunoSEQ multiplex PCR; TCRdb lists only in-frame clones, some missing. The sample holds roughly 380,000 clones, around 87% seen once. The treatment is: 15 to 20 received Ad26.COV2.S at low or high dose, single or two shots; roughly five received placebo; per-sample allocation not given. It was on day 63 after the first vaccine or placebo injection that samples were taken. Source: peripheral blood, taken in a trial of Ad26.COV2.S vaccine versus placebo. These receptors originate from a person aged 18-65 years who received the Ad26.COV2.S COVID-19 vaccine or a placebo.

The rearrangement joins TRBV5-1 to TRBJ2-7; the D gene is possibly TRBD1 (5 bases). Trimming cost V 0 bases and J 3 bases, with 10 bases left between them. The CDR3 sequence is 14 residues long. Per germline, CDR1 SGHRS and CDR2 YFSETQ. The CDR3, as DNA: TGCGCCAGCAGCTTGGCGACAGATCTCTACGAGCAGTACTTC. This sequence encodes CASSLATDLYEQYF.

The chain is built from TRBV9 and TRBJ1-3; unclear D gene. The J call could be wrong; TRBJ2-2 is a better fit for the DNA end. The CDR3 is made up of 15 amino acids. Germline V gives CDR1 SGDLS, CDR2 YYNGEE. Here the CDR3 DNA reads TGTGCCAGCAGCGCCCAATCGGGTTGGACCGGGGAGCTGTTTTTT. Encoded protein: CASSAQSGWTGELFF.

This clone was found a few times. The same CDR3 is also encoded by other DNA sequences in this sample. The V gene is TRBV7-9, the J gene TRBJ2-7, with 9 bases lining up with TRBD1. The CDR3 loop spans 14 amino acids. In germline, CDR1 is SEHNR, CDR2 FQNEAQ (reference sequence). V lost 5 bases, J lost 3 bases, and 5 bases stayed unmatched. The DNA of the CDR3 is TGTGCCAGCAGCCCACGGGACAGGGTCTACGAGCAGTACTTC. It codes for CASSPRDRVYEQYF.

The gene calls are TRBV11-2 and TRBJ2-5, with a tentative D call TRBD2 (5 bases). Germline V lookup: CDR1 SGHAT, CDR2 FQNNGV. Between the trimmed V and J ends, which lost 0 bases and 2 bases, there was a span of 13 bases. The CDR3 extends over 16 amino acids. CDR3 DNA sequence: TGTGCCAGCAGCTTAGATACCAGCGGCCGACAAGAGACCCAGTACTTC. It yields the protein CASSLDTSGRQETQYF.

There are a few counts of this clone. The chain employs TRBV10-3 and TRBJ1-1; D unclear. The length of the CDR3 is 16 residues. Deletions cut 2 bases from V and 0 bases from J, with 13 bases between. CDR1 and CDR2 (germline): ENHRY, SYGVKD. CDR3 in DNA: TGTGCCATCAGTGAGGTTACAGTAGGATTGAACACTGAAGCTTTCTTT. Protein sequence: CAISEVTVGLNTEAFF.

The chain has TRBV6-5 and TRBJ1-1; possibly TRBD1 for D (5 bases). Looked up from germline, CDR1 is MNHEY and CDR2 is SVGAGI. Trimming took 0 bases from V and 7 from J, leaving 18 bases between them. The CDR3 is made up of 16 amino acids. The CDR3 coding sequence is TGTGCCAGCAGTTACTCGTGGGGGGATGGTGATATTGAAGCTTTCTTT. Translation gives CASSYSWGDGDIEAFF.

V is TRBV7-3 and J is TRBJ1-4, with D tentatively TRBD1 (5 bases). From germline, CDR1 is SGHTA and CDR2 FQGTGA. The length of the CDR3 is 13 residues. The V gene lost 5 bases and the J gene lost 5 bases, with 9 bases spanning the gap. The CDR3 loop reads CASSAGGNEKLFF. For the CDR3, the DNA is TGTGCCAGCAGCGCCGGGGGGAATGAAAAACTGTTTTTT.

As for this clone: Other DNA sequences of this sample code for an identical CDR3. V usage is TRBV5-1 and J usage is TRBJ1-2, with 9 bases aligning to TRBD1. In germline, CDR1 is SGHRS, CDR2 YFSETQ. This CDR3 comprises 13 residues. V dropped 4 bases and J dropped 6; count of bases not matched to a gene: 4. The CDR3 reads CASSAGQGDGYTF. Written as DNA, the CDR3 is TGCGCCAGCAGCGCGGGACAGGGAGATGGCTACACCTTC.

This chain links TRBV3-1 (or the pseudogene TRBV3-2) with TRBJ1-1; unclear D gene. CDR3 length: 14 residues. Trimming removed 1 base at V and 1 base at J, with 7 bases between. Looked up from germline, CDR1 is LGHDT and CDR2 is YNNKEL (reference sequence). CDR3 amino acids: CASSQATGNTEAFF. In nucleotides, the CDR3 is TGTGCCAGCAGCCAAGCTACTGGGAACACTGAAGCTTTCTTT.

The chain combines TRBV19 with TRBJ2-3, with TRBD2 identical over 10 bases. CDR1 and CDR2 (germline): LNHDA, SQIVND (reference sequence). The J segment lost 0 bases and the V segment lost 3 bases, leaving 3 bases of the junction unmatched. The length of the CDR3 is 16 residues. The CDR3 here is CASSISSGGSTDTQYF. The CDR3 DNA reads TGTGCCAGTAGTATCTCTAGCGGGGGAAGCACAGATACGCAGTATTTT.

This clone appeared once. The chain combines TRBV3-1 (or the pseudogene TRBV3-2) with TRBJ1-5, with no clear D. Per germline, CDR1 LGHDT and CDR2 YNNKEL (reference sequence). V shed 0 bases and J shed 4 bases, with 10 bases lying between them. The CDR3 length is 15 residues. The DNA of the CDR3 is TGTGCCAGCAGCCAAGATCGGGGTTCAAATCAGCCCCAGCATTTT. Its translation: CASSQDRGSNQPQHF.

This chain uses TRBV4-2 with TRBJ2-5, with TRBD2 matching over 10 bases. CDR3 length: 15 amino acids. V was pared by 5 bases and J by 5 bases, with 8 bases of the junction left unmatched. Per the germline V gene, CDR1 is LGHNA and CDR2 is YNFKEQ. In nucleotides, the CDR3 is TGTGCCAGCAGCACCATAGCGGGGGGTGGGGAGACCCAGTACTTC. Its protein is CASSTIAGGGETQYF.

DNA of the CDR3: TGTGCCAGCTCCCTACGCCACAATCAGCCCCAGCATTTT. The encoded protein is CASSLRHNQPQHF. The rearrangement joins TRBV18 to TRBJ1-5; no clear D gene. From germline, CDR1 is KGHSH and CDR2 LQKENI. The CDR3 loop spans 13 amino acids. The V end lost 6 bases, the J end lost 3 bases, and 9 bases lay between the germline ends.

This clone came up once. The V gene is TRBV2, the J gene TRBJ2-6; D unresolved. V lost 0 bases, J lost 0 bases, and 3 bases lay in between. The CDR3 spans 15 residues. Germline CDR1 and CDR2: SNHLY and FYNNEI. This CDR3 reads CASSEASSGANVLTF. The CDR3 DNA reads as TGTGCCAGCAGTGAAGCTAGCTCTGGGGCCAACGTCCTGACTTTC.

This clone was observed once. The same CDR3 is also encoded by other DNA sequences in this sample. The chain is built from TRBV5-1 and TRBJ1-5; D gene unclear. V was cut by 4 bases and J by 0 bases, with 11 bases left in between. Germline assignment: CDR1 SGHRS and CDR2 YFSETQ. The length of the CDR3 is 15 residues. The CDR3 spells CASSLDGYSNQPQHF. Here the CDR3 DNA reads TGCGCCAGCAGCCTGGACGGTTATAGCAATCAGCCCCAGCATTTT.

The chain employs TRBV10-3 and TRBJ1-1; D perhaps matches TRBD1 (5 bases). The CDR3 totals 13 residues. Germline CDR1 ENHRY, CDR2 SYGVKD. Trimming stripped 8 bases from V and 2 bases from J, with 12 bases between. CDR3 sequence reads: CAIGGTGNTEAFF. The DNA of the CDR3 is TGTGCCATCGGAGGAACAGGAAACACTGAAGCTTTCTTT.

V and J are TRBV7-9 and TRBJ1-1; D call uncertain. The germline V gene encodes CDR1 SEHNR and CDR2 FQNEAQ (reference sequence). The ends were cut back, 5 bases at V and 4 bases at J, with 11 bases in the middle. CDR3 length equals 13 residues. The CDR3 sequence: CASSPRRSTEAFF. CDR3 nucleotides: TGTGCCAGCAGCCCGAGACGGAGCACTGAAGCTTTCTTT.

This clone is a singleton in its sample. The chain uses TRBV13 and TRBJ2-1, with 7 bases aligning to TRBD1. Germline CDR1 reads PRHDT; CDR2 reads FYEKMQ (reference sequence). The junction had 8 bases not matched to a gene; V was cut back by 3 bases and J by 15 bases. The CDR3 totals 12 residues. Here the CDR3 DNA reads TGTGCCAGCAGCTTGAGGCCCGGGACAGTGTTCTTC. Translation gives CASSLRPGTVFF.

This chain joins TRBV2 and TRBJ2-2; 7 nucleotides agree with TRBD2. CDR3 length: 12 amino acids. Losses at the gene ends were 9 bases for V and 5 bases for J; bases not matched to a gene: 3. In germline, CDR1 is SNHLY, CDR2 FYNNEI. The CDR3 nucleotides read TGTGCCAGTGGGGAGGGAACCGGGGAGCTGTTTTTT. This translates into CASGEGTGELFF.

The chain employs TRBV30 and TRBJ1-2, with TRBD1 matching 8 bases. There are 11 residues in the CDR3. Germline CDR1 and CDR2: GTSNPN and SVGIG (reference sequence). After removal of 3 bases from V and 6 bases from J, the junction contained 0 bases not matched to a gene. As DNA, the CDR3 is TGTGCCTGGAGGGACAGGGATGGCTACACCTTC. Protein sequence: CAWRDRDGYTF. The full variable domain, completed using reference TRBV30 and TRBJ1-2, is SQTIHQWPATLVQPVGSPLSLECTVEGTSNPNLYWYRQAAGRGLQLLFYSVGIGQISSEVPQNLSASRPQDRQFILSSKKLLLSDSGFYLCAWRDRDGYTFGSGTRLTVV.

This clone was observed a few times. V is TRBV29-1 and J is TRBJ2-5; weak D call: TRBD1 (5 bases). This CDR3 is 12 amino acids long. Looked up from germline, CDR1 is SQVTM and CDR2 is ANQGSEA. V lost 1 base and J 2 bases, leaving 5 bases between the germline ends. The CDR3 DNA is TGCAGCGTTGAAGGACAGCAAGAGACCCAGTACTTC. It is translated as CSVEGQQETQYF.

The gene calls are TRBV30 and TRBJ2-5, with D unresolved. V was shortened by 3 bases and J by 5 bases, with 10 bases between the two germline ends. From germline, CDR1 is GTSNPN and CDR2 SVGIG (reference sequence). The CDR3 extends over 12 amino acids. CDR3 sequence: CAWRSLSETQYF. The CDR3 nucleotides read TGTGCCTGGAGATCCCTTTCCGAGACCCAGTACTTC. Combining the CDR3 with reference TRBV30 and TRBJ2-5 gives the whole variable domain SQTIHQWPATLVQPVGSPLSLECTVEGTSNPNLYWYRQAAGRGLQLLFYSVGIGQISSEVPQNLSASRPQDRQFILSSKKLLLSDSGFYLCAWRSLSETQYFGPGTRLLVL.

This clone was detected a few times. This sample includes further DNA sequences coding for the same CDR3. The chain combines TRBV5-1 with TRBJ2-7; D is possibly TRBD2 (6 bases). The V end was cut by 1 base, the J end by 2 bases, with 10 bases between. Germline lookup yields CDR1 SGHRS and CDR2 YFSETQ. The CDR3 covers 14 residues. The CDR3 DNA reads TGCGCCAGCAGCTTGTTGGGGGGAACCTACGAGCAGTACTTC. Translated: CASSLLGGTYEQYF.

The chain combines TRBV4-3 with TRBJ1-6; TRBD1 might be the D (5 bases). The CDR3 runs to 13 residues. Germline V gives CDR1 LGHNA, CDR2 YSLEER. The V end was cut by 0 bases, the J end by 9 bases, with 6 bases between. The CDR3 region has the DNA TGCGCCAGCAGCCAAGAACAGGTTTCACCCCTCCACTTT. Protein: CASSQEQVSPLHF.

The chain carries TRBV7-8 and TRBJ2-3; D unclear. The CDR3 spans 9 residues. Germline-derived CDR1 and CDR2 are SGHVS and FQNEAQ. The germline V and J ends were trimmed by 8 bases and 6 bases, with 3 bases remaining between them. The CDR3 here is CASGDTQYF. The CDR3 DNA follows: TGTGCCAGCGGGGATACGCAGTATTTT. Based on the CDR3 plus reference TRBV7-8 and TRBJ2-3, the full variable domain is GAGVSQSPRYKVAKRGQDVALRCDPISGHVSLFWYQQALGQGPEFLTYFQNEAQLDKSGLPSDRFFAERPEGSVSTLKIQRTQQEDSAVYLCASGDTQYFGPGTRLTVL.

The chain links TRBV12-3 or TRBV12-4 to TRBJ1-2, with 8 bases matching TRBD1. This CDR3 spans 13 amino acids. V lost 4 bases to trimming and J lost 6 bases; unmatched junction nucleotides: 4. The CDR3 loop is CASSSMDRDGYTF. As DNA, the CDR3 is TGTGCCAGCAGTTCCATGGACAGGGATGGCTACACCTTC.

This sequence joins TRBV19 and TRBJ1-2, with 8 positions matching TRBD1. The V gene's germline CDR1 is LNHDA and CDR2 SQIVND (reference sequence). J lost 8 bases, V lost 4 bases, and 6 bases had no gene match. The CDR3 is 13 amino acids. CDR3 sequence (DNA): TGTGCCAGTAGTACGACAGGGGTCGGCGGCTACACCTTC. Translation gives CASSTTGVGGYTF. Full variable domain (outside the CDR3, taken from reference TRBV19 and TRBJ1-2): DGGITQSPKYLFRKEGQNVTLSCEQNLNHDAMYWYRQDPGQGLRLIYYSQIVNDFQKGDIAEGYSVSREKKESFPLTVTSAQKNPTAFYLCASSTTGVGGYTFGSGTRLTVV.